This TCR beta chain was observed in a study of blood T cell repertoires in COVID-19 (dated by TCRdb to 2020 to 2021). In terms of the full investigation: The collaborator samples originated in the United States, Italy and Spain and spanned the acute and convalescent phases of COVID-19. The dataset comprised deeply sampled blood TCRbeta repertoires from subjects exposed to, actively infected with, or recovered from COVID-19. Samples came from the ongoing ImmuneRACE study (first 160 participants) plus 1,254 subjects from 6 global collaborators. A de-identified subject ID, COVID-19 status, age in years and sex were almost always included in the sample metadata. The repertoires were released in a freely available public database meant as a resource for research on the immune response to SARS-CoV-2. The prospective study material was composed of cDNA or gDNA derived from T cells, B-cell-depleted T cells, or PBMCs. Where available, HLA class I and class II types were taken from metadata supplied by the sample provider and were not determined by assay-based typing.

Study-wide findings and limitations: The quantity of clinical and demographic metadata differed by source and by participant and was supplied without curation.

Each collaborating institution followed its own protocols to collect whole blood in K2EDTA tubes. For TCRbeta analysis, collaborators shipped samples as frozen whole blood, isolated PBMCs, or DNA extracted from either of those sample types. Concerning this clone: Its antigen specificity is not known. Nothing much larger sits one base from this clone, and base qualities are not available.

TCRbeta CDR3 regions were amplified from genomic DNA using the immunoSEQ Assay, a bias-controlled multiplex PCR. The paper's data handling went like this. The number of nucleated cells in each sample was estimated from the amplification of reference gene primers within the assay. To quantify the absolute abundance of each unique TCRbeta CDR3 rearrangement, sequence reads were collapsed and filtered. For each sample, productive Simpson clonality was calculated as the square root of Simpson's diversity index over productive rearrangements. Here the immuneACCESS table is served through TCRdb, limited to in-frame sequences with V and J called. Missing clones are a known gap in these copies; in checked studies unresolved V genes cover under half, and the rest lacks a known reason. That table furnishes V, J and clone size, whereas the DNA furnished D and trimming. The sample yields 90,000 to 140,000 clones; approximately 85% were counted once. The ten largest make up more than 4% of the sample.

CDR1 SGHNT and CDR2 YYREEE were looked up in the germline V gene (reference sequence). The CDR3 holds 14 amino acids from the cysteine to the phenylalanine. CDR3 DNA is the only sequence kept; it has 42 bases, read in frame from the first base. V is pared back by 0 bases and J by 5 bases, with 8 bases lying between the germline termini. Sequenced material: peripheral blood. Recombination joined TRBV5-4 with TRBJ2-2; 6 matching bases give a weak D call of TRBD2. This TCR came from a man aged 45-65 years with acute or convalescent COVID-19. For the CDR3, the sequence is CASSLVGGTGELFF. The nucleotide sequence reads as follows: TGTGCCAGCAGCTTGGTTGGGGGGACCGGGGAGCTGTTTTTT.